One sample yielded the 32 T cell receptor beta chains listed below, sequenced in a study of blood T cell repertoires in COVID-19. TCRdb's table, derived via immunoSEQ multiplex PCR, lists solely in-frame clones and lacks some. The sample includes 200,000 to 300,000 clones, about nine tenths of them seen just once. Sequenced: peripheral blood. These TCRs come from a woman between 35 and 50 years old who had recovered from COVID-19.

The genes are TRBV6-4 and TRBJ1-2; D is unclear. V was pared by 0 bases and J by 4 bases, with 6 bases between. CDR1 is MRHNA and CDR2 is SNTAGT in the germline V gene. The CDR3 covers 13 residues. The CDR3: CASSDSPGYGYTF. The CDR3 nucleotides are TGTGCCAGCAGTGACTCCCCGGGCTATGGCTACACCTTC.

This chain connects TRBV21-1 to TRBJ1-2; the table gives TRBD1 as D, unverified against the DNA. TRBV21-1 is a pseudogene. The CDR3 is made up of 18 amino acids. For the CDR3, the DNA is TGTGCCAGCATCCAAATTGGCAGGGGGAGTCGCTTCAACTATGGCTACACCTTC. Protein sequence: CASIQIGRGSRFNYGYTF.

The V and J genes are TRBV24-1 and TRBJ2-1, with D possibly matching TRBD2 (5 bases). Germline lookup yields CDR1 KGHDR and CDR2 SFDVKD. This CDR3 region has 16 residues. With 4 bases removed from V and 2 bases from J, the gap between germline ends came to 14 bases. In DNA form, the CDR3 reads TGTGCCACCAGTGAAGAAGGACTGCCAGCCTACAATGAGCAGTTCTTC. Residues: CATSEEGLPAYNEQFF.

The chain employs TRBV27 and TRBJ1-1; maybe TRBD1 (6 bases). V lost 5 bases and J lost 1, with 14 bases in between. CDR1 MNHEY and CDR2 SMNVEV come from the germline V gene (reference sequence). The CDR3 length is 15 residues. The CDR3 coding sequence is TGTGCCAGCAGTGAGCCCGGACAGACGAACACTGAAGCTTTCTTT. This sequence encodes CASSEPGQTNTEAFF.

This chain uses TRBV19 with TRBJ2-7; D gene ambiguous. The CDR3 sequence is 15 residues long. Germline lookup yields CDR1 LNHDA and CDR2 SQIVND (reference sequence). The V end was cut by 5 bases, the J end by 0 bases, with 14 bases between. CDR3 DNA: TGTGCCAGTAGTCCCCGGTCCCAAAGCTCCTACGAGCAGTACTTC. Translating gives CASSPRSQSSYEQYF.

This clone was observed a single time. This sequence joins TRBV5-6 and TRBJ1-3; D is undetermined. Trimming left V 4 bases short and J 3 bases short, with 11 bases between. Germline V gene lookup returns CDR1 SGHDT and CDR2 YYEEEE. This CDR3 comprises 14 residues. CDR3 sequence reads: CASSLGPGGNTIYF. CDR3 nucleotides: TGTGCCAGCAGCCTGGGCCCGGGTGGAAACACCATATATTTT.

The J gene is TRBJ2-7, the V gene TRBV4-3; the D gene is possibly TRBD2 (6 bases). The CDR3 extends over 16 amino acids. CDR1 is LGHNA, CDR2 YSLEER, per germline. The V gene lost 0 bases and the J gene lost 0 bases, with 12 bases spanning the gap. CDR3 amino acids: CASSQERDSFSYEQYF. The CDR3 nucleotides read TGCGCCAGCAGCCAAGAGAGGGACTCCTTCTCCTACGAGCAGTACTTC.

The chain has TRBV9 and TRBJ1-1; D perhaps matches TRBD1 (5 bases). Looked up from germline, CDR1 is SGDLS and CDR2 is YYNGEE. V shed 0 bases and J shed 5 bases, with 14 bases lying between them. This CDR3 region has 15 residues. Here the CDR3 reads CASSVGFRAGTEAFF. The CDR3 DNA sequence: TGTGCCAGCAGCGTAGGGTTCAGGGCCGGAACTGAAGCTTTCTTT.

The CDR3 spells CASSLWGQLWNTEAFF. CDR3 nucleotides: TGTGCCAGCAGCTTATGGGGACAGTTGTGGAACACTGAAGCTTTCTTT. V is TRBV7-8 and J is TRBJ1-1, with TRBD1 matching 7 bases. V lost 2 bases to trimming and J lost 1 base; unmatched junction nucleotides: 7. CDR1 and CDR2 (germline): SGHVS, FQNEAQ. CDR3 size: 16 residues.

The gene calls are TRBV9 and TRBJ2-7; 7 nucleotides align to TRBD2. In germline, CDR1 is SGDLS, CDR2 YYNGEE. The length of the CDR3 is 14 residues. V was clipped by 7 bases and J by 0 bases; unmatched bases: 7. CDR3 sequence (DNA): TGTGCCAGCGCCCCCGGGGGGAGCTCCTACGAGCAGTACTTC. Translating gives CASAPGGSSYEQYF.

CDR3 nucleotides: TGCAGCGTTGATCAGGGGTCTGGCACAGATACGCAGTATTTT. It yields the protein CSVDQGSGTDTQYF. The chain couples TRBV29-1 to TRBJ2-3; D perhaps matches TRBD1 (6 bases). The ends were cut back, 3 bases at V and 1 base at J, with 11 bases in the middle. This CDR3 contains 14 residues. Germline CDR1 is SQVTM and CDR2 is ANQGSEA.

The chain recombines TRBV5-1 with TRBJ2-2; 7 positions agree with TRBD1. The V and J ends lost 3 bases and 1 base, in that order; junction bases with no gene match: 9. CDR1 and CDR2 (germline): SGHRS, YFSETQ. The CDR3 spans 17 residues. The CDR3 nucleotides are TGCGCCAGCAGCTCGAACCACAGGGGATTGAACACCGGGGAGCTGTTTTTT. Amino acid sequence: CASSSNHRGLNTGELFF.

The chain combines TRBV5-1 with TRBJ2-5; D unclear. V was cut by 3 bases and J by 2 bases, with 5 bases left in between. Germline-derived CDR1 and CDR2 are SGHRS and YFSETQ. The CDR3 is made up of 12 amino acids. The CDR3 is CASSSNQETQYF. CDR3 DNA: TGCGCCAGCAGCTCCAATCAAGAGACCCAGTACTTC.

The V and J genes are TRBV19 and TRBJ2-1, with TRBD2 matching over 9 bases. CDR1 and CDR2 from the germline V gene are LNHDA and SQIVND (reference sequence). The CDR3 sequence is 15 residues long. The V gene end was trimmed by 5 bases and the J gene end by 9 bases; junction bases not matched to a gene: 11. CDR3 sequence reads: CASSDPRGGAFEQFF. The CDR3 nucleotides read TGTGCCAGTAGTGACCCGCGGGGGGGGGCCTTTGAGCAGTTCTTC.

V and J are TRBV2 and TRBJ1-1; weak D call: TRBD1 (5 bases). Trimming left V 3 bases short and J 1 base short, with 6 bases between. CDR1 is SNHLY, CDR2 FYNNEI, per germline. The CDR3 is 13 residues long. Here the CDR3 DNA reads TGTGCCAGCAGTGACAGGGCGAACACTGAAGCTTTCTTT. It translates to CASSDRANTEAFF.

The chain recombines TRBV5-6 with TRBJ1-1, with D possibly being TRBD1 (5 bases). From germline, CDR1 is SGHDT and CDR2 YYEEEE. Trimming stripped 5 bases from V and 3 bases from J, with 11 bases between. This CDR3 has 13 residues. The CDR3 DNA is TGTGCCAGCAGTTGGGGGGATCACACTGAAGCTTTCTTT. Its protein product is CASSWGDHTEAFF.

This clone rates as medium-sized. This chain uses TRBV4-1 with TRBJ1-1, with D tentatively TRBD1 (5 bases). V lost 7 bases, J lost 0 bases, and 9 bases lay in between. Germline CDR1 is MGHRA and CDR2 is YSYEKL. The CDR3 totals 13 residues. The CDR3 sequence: CASKETVNTEAFF. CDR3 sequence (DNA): TGCGCCAGCAAGGAGACAGTGAACACTGAAGCTTTCTTT.

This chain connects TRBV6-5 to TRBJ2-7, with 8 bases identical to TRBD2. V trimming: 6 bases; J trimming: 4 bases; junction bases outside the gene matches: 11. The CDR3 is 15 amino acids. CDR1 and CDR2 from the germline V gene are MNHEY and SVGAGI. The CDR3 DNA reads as TGTGCCAGCAGAATCGGGCTAGCGGGCGGATACGAGCAGTACTTC. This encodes CASRIGLAGGYEQYF.

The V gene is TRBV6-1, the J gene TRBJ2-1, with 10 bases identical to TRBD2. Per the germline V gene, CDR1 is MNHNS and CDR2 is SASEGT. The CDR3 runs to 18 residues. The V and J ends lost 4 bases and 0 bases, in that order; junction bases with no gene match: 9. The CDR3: CASSGPSGGYPSYNEQFF. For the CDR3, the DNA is TGTGCCAGCAGTGGCCCTAGCGGGGGTTACCCCTCCTACAATGAGCAGTTCTTC.

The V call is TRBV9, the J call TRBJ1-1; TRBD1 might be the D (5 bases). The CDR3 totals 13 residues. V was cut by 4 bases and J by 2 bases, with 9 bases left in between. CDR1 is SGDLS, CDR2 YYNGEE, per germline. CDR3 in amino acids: CASSPQANTEAFF. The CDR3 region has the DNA TGTGCCAGCAGCCCACAGGCTAACACTGAAGCTTTCTTT.

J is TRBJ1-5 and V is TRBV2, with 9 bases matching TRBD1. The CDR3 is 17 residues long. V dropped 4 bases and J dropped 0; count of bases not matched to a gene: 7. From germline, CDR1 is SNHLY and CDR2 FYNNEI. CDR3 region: CASSGDREYYSNQPQHF. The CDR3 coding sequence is TGTGCCAGCAGTGGGGACAGGGAATATTATAGCAATCAGCCCCAGCATTTT.

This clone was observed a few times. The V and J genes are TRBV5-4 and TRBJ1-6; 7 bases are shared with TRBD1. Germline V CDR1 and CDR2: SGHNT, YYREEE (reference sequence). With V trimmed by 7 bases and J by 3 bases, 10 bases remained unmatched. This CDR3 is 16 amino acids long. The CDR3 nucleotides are TGTGCCAGCGGAAACCGACAGGGCCTCTATAATTCACCCCTCCACTTT. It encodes CASGNRQGLYNSPLHF.

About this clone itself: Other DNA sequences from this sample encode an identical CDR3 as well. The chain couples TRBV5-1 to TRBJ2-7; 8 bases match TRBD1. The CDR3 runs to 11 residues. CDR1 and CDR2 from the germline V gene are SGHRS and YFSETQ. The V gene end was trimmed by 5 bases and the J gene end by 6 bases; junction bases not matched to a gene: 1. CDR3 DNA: TGCGCCAGCAGGACAGGGGTCGAGCAGTACTTC. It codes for CASRTGVEQYF. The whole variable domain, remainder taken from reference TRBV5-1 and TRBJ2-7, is KAGVTQTPRYLIKTRGQQVTLSCSPISGHRSVSWYQQTPGQGLQFLFEYFSETQRNKGNFPGRFSGRQFSNSRSEMNVSTLELGDSALYLCASRTGVEQYFGPGTRLTVT.

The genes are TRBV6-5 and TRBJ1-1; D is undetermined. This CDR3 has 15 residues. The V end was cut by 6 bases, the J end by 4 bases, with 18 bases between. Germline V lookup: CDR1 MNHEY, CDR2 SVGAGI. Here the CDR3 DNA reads TGTGCCAGCAGCCCACTTGGACGGGAGGGCACTGAAGCTTTCTTT. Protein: CASSPLGREGTEAFF.

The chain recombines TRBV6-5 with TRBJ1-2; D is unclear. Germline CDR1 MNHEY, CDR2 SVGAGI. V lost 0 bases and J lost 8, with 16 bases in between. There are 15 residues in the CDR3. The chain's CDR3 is CASSYSQVHNGGYTF. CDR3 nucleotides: TGTGCCAGCAGTTACTCCCAGGTCCATAATGGGGGCTACACCTTC.

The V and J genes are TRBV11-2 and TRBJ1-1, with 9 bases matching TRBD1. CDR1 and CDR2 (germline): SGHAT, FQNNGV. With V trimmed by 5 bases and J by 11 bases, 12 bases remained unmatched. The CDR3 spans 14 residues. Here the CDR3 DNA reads TGTGCCAGCAGCCCTAGCCCGGGACAGGGTTATGCTTTCTTT. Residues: CASSPSPGQGYAFF. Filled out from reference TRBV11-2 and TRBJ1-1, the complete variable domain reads EAGVAQSPRYKIIEKRQSVAFWCNPISGHATLYWYQQILGQGPKLLIQFQNNGVVDDSQLPKDRFSAERLKGVDSTLKIQPAKLEDSAVYLCASSPSPGQGYAFFGQGTRLTVV.

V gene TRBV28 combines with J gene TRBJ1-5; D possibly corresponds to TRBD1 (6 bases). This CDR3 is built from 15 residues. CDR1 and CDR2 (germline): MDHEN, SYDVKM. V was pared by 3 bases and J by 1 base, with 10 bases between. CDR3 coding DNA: TGTGCCAGCAGTTTTATTGGGGGCAGCAATCAGCCCCAGCATTTT. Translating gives CASSFIGGSNQPQHF.

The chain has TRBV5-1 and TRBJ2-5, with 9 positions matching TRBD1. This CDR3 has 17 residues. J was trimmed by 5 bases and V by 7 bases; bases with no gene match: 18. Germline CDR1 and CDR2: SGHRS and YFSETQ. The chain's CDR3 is CASGLGGTGTGWETQYF. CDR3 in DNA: TGCGCCAGCGGACTTGGGGGAACCGGGACAGGGTGGGAGACCCAGTACTTC.

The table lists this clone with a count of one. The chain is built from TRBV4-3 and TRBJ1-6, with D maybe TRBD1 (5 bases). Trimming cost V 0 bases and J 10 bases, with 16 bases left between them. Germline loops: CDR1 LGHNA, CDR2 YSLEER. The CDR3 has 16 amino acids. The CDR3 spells CASSQDLRAFGSPLHF. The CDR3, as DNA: TGCGCCAGCAGCCAAGATCTCAGGGCGTTCGGGTCACCCCTCCACTTT.

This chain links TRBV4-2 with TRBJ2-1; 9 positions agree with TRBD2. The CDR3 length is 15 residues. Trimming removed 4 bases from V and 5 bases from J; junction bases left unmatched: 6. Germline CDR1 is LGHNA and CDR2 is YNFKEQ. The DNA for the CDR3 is TGTGCCAGCAGCCCCCTGGCGGGGGGGCACAATGAGCAGTTCTTC. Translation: CASSPLAGGHNEQFF.

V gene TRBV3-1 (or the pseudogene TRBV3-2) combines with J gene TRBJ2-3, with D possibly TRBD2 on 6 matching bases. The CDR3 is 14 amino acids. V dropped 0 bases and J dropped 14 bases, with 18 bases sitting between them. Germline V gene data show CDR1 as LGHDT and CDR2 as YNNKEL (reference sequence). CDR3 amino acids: CASSQDLVGLWPYF. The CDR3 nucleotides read TGTGCCAGCAGCCAAGATCTTGTGGGACTCTGGCCGTATTTT.

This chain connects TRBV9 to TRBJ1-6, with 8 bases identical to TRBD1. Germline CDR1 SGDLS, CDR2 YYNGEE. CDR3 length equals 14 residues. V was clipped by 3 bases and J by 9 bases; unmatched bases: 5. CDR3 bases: TGTGCCAGCAGCGGACGGACAGGGCGTTCACCCCTCCACTTT. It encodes CASSGRTGRSPLHF.